The 20 T cell receptor beta chains presented below share a single source sample, sequenced in a study of identical twins. TCRdb re-called the 5' RACE reads through MiXCR, storing one row per CDR3 protein. The data show a few hundred thousand distinct CDR3 sequences, approximately 10% seen once. The material sequenced was naive T cells sorted from blood. The receptors come from a woman between 50 and 59 years old in good health.

V usage is TRBV6-6 and J usage is TRBJ1-4; D uncertain. The CDR3 has 12 amino acids. Germline-derived CDR1 and CDR2 are MNHNY and SVGAGI (reference sequence). Trimming took off 5 bases at V and 8 bases at J, with 9 bases between the two ends. CDR3 region: CASSGLIEKLFF. The CDR3 nucleotides are TGTGCCAGCAGTGGGCTGATCGAAAAACTGTTTTTT.

The chain is built from TRBV4-1 and TRBJ2-6; D call uncertain. The CDR3 is made up of 16 amino acids. V gave up 0 bases and J gave up 0 bases, with 6 bases separating them. CDR1 MGHRA and CDR2 YSYEKL come from the germline V gene. CDR3 sequence (DNA): TGCGCCAGCAGCCAAGAAGGCAGCTCTGGGGCCAACGTCCTGACTTTC. Translating it yields CASSQEGSSGANVLTF.

The chain has TRBV5-1 and TRBJ1-4; 7 bases align to TRBD1. There are 17 residues in the CDR3. V was pared by 4 bases and J by 5 bases, with 14 bases of the junction left unmatched. Germline CDR1 SGHRS, CDR2 YFSETQ. The CDR3 loop is CASSRNQLQGKNEKLFF. For the CDR3, the DNA is TGCGCCAGCAGCCGGAATCAACTACAGGGGAAAAATGAAAAACTGTTTTTT.

This clonotype was counted a few times. The V gene is TRBV11-2, the J gene TRBJ1-1; D call uncertain. V was pared by 5 bases and J by 1 base, with 11 bases between. The CDR3 loop spans 14 amino acids. Germline loops: CDR1 SGHAT, CDR2 FQNNGV. This CDR3 reads CASSPTRPNTEAFF. The CDR3 DNA reads TGTGCCAGCAGCCCGACGCGCCCGAACACTGAAGCTTTCTTT.

The sample holds many counts of this clonotype. CDR3 nucleotide sequence: TGTGCCAGCAGTTTAGGGCAGAGGTTCGCTTTCTTT. As protein: CASSLGQRFAFF. The genes are TRBV12-3 or TRBV12-4 and TRBJ1-1; D unresolved. V lost 1 base to trimming and J lost 11 bases, with 11 bases between them. The CDR3 extends over 12 amino acids.

This clonotype was recorded at least ten times. The rearrangement joins TRBV20-1 to TRBJ2-1, with 16 bases aligning to TRBD2. Losses at the gene ends were 1 base for V and 2 bases for J; bases not matched to a gene: 8. CDR3 length: 19 residues. Looked up from germline, CDR1 is DFQATT and CDR2 is SNEGSKA (reference sequence). The CDR3 is CSARGSGTSGRDPYNEQFF. The CDR3 nucleotides are TGCAGTGCTAGAGGGAGCGGGACTAGCGGGAGGGATCCCTACAATGAGCAGTTCTTC.

This clonotype was picked up a small number of times. This rearrangement joins TRBV18 to TRBJ2-3; 7 bases are a match to TRBD1. V was pared by 3 bases and J by 10 bases, with 4 bases of the junction left unmatched. The CDR3 is 12 residues long. Germline CDR1 reads KGHSH; CDR2 reads LQKENI. As DNA, the CDR3 is TGTGCCAGCTCACCGACAGGGTCGGCGCAGTATTTT. Its translation is CASSPTGSAQYF.

This clonotype came up many times. This chain connects TRBV24-1 to TRBJ2-3, with no clear D. In germline, CDR1 is KGHDR, CDR2 SFDVKD. CDR3 length: 12 residues. Deletions cut 9 bases from V and 0 bases from J, with 6 bases between. This CDR3 reads CATGPSTDTQYF. The CDR3 DNA reads as TGTGCCACCGGGCCTAGCACAGATACGCAGTATTTT.

This clonotype was picked up one time. One base away lies a much larger clone, so this may be a sequencing read error. The gene calls are TRBV3-1 and TRBJ2-1, with a possible D match to TRBD2 (5 bases). The CDR3 contains 13 residues. The V gene's germline CDR1 is LGHDT and CDR2 YNNKEL (reference sequence). The chain's CDR3 is CAGSQDRASNGFF. The CDR3 DNA reads TGTGCCGGCAGCCAAGATAGGGCTAGCAATGGTTTCTTC.

Many counts were recorded for this clonotype. The chain employs TRBV3-1 and TRBJ2-7; weak D call: TRBD2 (5 bases). This CDR3 has 13 amino acids. V was shortened by 2 bases and J by 1 base, with 6 bases between the two germline ends. CDR1 and CDR2 (germline): LGHDT, YNNKEL (reference sequence). Here the CDR3 DNA reads TGTGCCAGCAGCCAACGGGGTTCCTACGAGCAGTACTTC. Protein product: CASSQRGSYEQYF.

This clonotype was detected a few times. The chain has TRBV4-1 and TRBJ1-4; D is uncertain. V was pared by 3 bases and J by 0 bases, with 5 bases between. This CDR3 is 14 amino acids long. Per germline, CDR1 MGHRA and CDR2 YSYEKL. The DNA for the CDR3 is TGCGCCAGCAGCCAGGGCGCAACTAATGAAAAACTGTTTTTT. It encodes CASSQGATNEKLFF.

This clonotype was counted only a few times. The chain links TRBV4-1 to TRBJ2-3; no clear D. CDR3 length equals 15 residues. V was shortened by 4 bases and J by 1 base, with 12 bases between the two germline ends. Germline assignment: CDR1 MGHRA and CDR2 YSYEKL. The CDR3 DNA follows: TGCGCCAGCAGCCCTTCAGCGAAAGGCACAGATACGCAGTATTTT. This sequence encodes CASSPSAKGTDTQYF.

This clonotype was counted only a few times. This chain uses TRBV6-6 with TRBJ2-2; 8 nucleotides match TRBD1. Germline CDR1 and CDR2: MNHNY and SVGAGI (reference sequence). V lost 0 bases, J lost 7 bases, and 10 bases stayed unmatched. This CDR3 comprises 17 residues. Here the CDR3 reads CASSYSVAGGFIGELFF. In DNA form, the CDR3 reads TGTGCCAGCAGTTACTCTGTTGCAGGGGGCTTCATCGGGGAGCTGTTTTTT.

The chain recombines TRBV12-3 or TRBV12-4 with TRBJ1-1, with D unresolved. Trimming removed 6 bases from V and 1 base from J, with 9 bases in between. The CDR3 consists of 13 residues. CDR3: CASSHTQNTEAFF. The CDR3 DNA follows: TGTGCCAGCAGCCATACACAGAACACTGAAGCTTTCTTT.

This clonotype was recorded a few times. V is TRBV12-3 or TRBV12-4 and J is TRBJ2-7; 8 bases match TRBD2. The CDR3 has 14 residues. V was pared by 11 bases and J by 7 bases, with 16 bases of the junction left unmatched. This chain's CDR3 is CASRGGLGTIEQYF. The CDR3 coding sequence is TGTGCCTCCAGAGGGGGACTAGGGACTATTGAGCAGTACTTC.

The DNA of the CDR3 is TGTGCCAGCAGCTTAAGGGGGGGACAGGGCAATCAGCCCCAGCATTTT. This sequence encodes CASSLRGGQGNQPQHF. This chain uses TRBV5-6 with TRBJ1-5; 8 bases agree with TRBD1. Germline CDR1 and CDR2: SGHDT and YYEEEE. The ends lost 2 bases at V and 2 bases at J; junction bases unmatched: 6. The length of the CDR3 is 16 residues.

This chain joins TRBV4-1 and TRBJ2-4; D gene uncertain. The CDR3 extends over 14 amino acids. The germline V gene has CDR1 MGHRA and CDR2 YSYEKL. Trimming took off 4 bases at V and 6 bases at J, with 13 bases between the two ends. CDR3 DNA sequence: TGCGCCAGCAGCCCTACTGAGGCAGGAAACATTCAGTACTTC. The encoded protein is CASSPTEAGNIQYF.

This clonotype turned up a few times. J is TRBJ2-1 and V is TRBV27; D is uncertain. Looked up from germline, CDR1 is MNHEY and CDR2 is SMNVEV (reference sequence). Trimming removed 7 bases at V and 2 bases at J, with 3 bases between. The CDR3 length is 11 residues. The CDR3 DNA reads TGTGCCAGCATCGCCTACAATGAGCAGTTCTTC. As protein: CASIAYNEQFF.

The chain recombines TRBV7-2 with TRBJ2-5, with 8 nucleotides matching TRBD2. The germline CDR1 and CDR2 sequences are SGHTA and FQGNSA. CDR3 length: 16 residues. The trim removed 2 bases at V and 4 bases at J, leaving 9 bases unmatched. CDR3 nucleotides: TGTGCCAGCAGCTTATCGCCTGTAGCGGGACTAGAGACCCAGTACTTC. This translates into CASSLSPVAGLETQYF.

CDR3 protein: CASSALMSGNTIYF. Written as DNA, the CDR3 is TGTGCCAGCAGCGCCCTGATGTCTGGAAACACCATATATTTT. The chain employs TRBV9 and TRBJ1-3, with no clear D. The CDR3 sequence is 14 residues long. Germline CDR1 is SGDLS and CDR2 is YYNGEE. The V end was cut by 3 bases, the J end by 1 base, with 8 bases between. Based on the CDR3 plus reference TRBV9 and TRBJ1-3, the full variable domain is DSGVTQTPKHLITATGQRVTLRCSPRSGDLSVYWYQQSLDQGLQFLIQYYNGEERAKGNILERFSAQQFPDLHSELNLSSLELGDSALYFCASSALMSGNTIYFGEGSWLTVV.